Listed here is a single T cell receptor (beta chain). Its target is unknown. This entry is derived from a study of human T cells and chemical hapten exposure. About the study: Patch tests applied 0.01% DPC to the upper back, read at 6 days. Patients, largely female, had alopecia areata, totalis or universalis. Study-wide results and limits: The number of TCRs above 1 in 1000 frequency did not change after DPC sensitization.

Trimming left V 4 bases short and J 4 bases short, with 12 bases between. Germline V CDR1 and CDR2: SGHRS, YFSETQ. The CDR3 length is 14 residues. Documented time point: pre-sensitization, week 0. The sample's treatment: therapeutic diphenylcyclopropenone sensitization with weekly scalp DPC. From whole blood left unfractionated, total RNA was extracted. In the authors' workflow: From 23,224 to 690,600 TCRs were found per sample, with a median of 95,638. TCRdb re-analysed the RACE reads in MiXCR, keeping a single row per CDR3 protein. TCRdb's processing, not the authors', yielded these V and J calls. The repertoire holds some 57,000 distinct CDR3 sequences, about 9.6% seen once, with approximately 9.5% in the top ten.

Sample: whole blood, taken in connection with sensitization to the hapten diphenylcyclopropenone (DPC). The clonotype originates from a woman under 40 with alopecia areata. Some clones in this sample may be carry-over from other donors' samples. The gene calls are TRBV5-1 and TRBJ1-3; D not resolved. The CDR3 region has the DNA TGCGCCAGCAGCCCATCGGGGAACGGAAACACCATATATTTT. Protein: CASSPSGNGNTIYF. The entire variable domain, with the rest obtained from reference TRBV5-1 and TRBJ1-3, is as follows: KAGVTQTPRYLIKTRGQQVTLSCSPISGHRSVSWYQQTPGQGLQFLFEYFSETQRNKGNFPGRFSGRQFSNSRSEMNVSTLELGDSALYLCASSPSGNGNTIYFGEGSWLTVV.